This T cell receptor (beta chain) appears in the sequencing data of a study of T-cell memory formation after mild COVID-19. Study information: Clustering of TCRs was largely donor specific.

With constant-segment primers, 5'RACE yielded cDNA libraries of TCR alpha and TCR beta that carried sample barcodes and UMIs. Via MiXCR, TCRdb re-called the 5' RACE reads, giving one row per CDR3 protein. The sample lists about 110,000 distinct CDR3 sequences, approximately 15% seen once, with about 39% in the top ten. General study results and limits: Pre-infection memory already had some responding clones, implying cross-reactive memory joined. Day 15 to 85 contracting clones showed balanced CD4/CD8; day 15 to 37 expanders favored CD4+.

Germline V lookup: CDR1 MNHEY, CDR2 SMNVEV (reference sequence). Deletions cut 8 bases from V and 5 bases from J, with 16 bases between. The CDR3 consists of 13 residues. A note on this clonotype: No antigen is known for it.

The sample comprised PBMCs or a T cell subset sorted from them (not recorded which). The rearrangement links TRBV27 to TRBJ2-7, with TRBD2 as a possible D gene (6 bases). The receptor comes from a man between 18 and 29 years old who had mild COVID-19 (a few samples of this study predate the infection). Cell type and time point are not known. CDR3 bases: TGTGCCAGCTTAGCTCCCGGCGGGGACGAGCAGTACTTC. Protein sequence: CASLAPGGDEQYF.